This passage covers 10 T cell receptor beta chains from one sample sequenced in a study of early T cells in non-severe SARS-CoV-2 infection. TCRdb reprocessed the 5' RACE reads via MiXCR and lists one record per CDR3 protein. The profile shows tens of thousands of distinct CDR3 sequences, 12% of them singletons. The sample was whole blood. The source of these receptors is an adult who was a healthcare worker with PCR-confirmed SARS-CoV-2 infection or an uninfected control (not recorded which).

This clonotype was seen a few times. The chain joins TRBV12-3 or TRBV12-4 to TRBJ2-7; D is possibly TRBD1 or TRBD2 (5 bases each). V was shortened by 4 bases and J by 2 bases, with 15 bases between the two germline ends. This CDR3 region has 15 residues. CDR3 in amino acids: CASSSRGTATYEQYF. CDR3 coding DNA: TGTGCCAGCAGTTCCCGAGGGACGGCTACCTACGAGCAGTACTTC.

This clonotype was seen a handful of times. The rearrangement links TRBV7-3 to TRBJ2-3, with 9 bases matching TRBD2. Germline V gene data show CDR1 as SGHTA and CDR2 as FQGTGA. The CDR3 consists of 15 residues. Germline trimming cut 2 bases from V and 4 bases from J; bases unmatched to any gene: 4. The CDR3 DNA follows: TGTGCCAGCAGCTTACTAGGGACTAGCCCAGATACGCAGTATTTT. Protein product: CASSLLGTSPDTQYF.

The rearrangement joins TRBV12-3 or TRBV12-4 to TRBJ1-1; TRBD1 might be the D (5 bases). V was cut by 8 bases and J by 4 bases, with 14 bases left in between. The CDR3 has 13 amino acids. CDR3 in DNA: TGTGCCAGCCGGAGGGGTTTGAGCACTGAAGCTTTCTTT. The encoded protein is CASRRGLSTEAFF.

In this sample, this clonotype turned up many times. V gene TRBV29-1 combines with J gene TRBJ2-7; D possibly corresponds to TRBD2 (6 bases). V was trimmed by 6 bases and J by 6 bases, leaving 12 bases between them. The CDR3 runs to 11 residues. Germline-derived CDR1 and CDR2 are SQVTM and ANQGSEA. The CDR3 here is CSVGDWSEQYF. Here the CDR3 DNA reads TGCAGCGTGGGGGACTGGAGCGAGCAGTACTTC.

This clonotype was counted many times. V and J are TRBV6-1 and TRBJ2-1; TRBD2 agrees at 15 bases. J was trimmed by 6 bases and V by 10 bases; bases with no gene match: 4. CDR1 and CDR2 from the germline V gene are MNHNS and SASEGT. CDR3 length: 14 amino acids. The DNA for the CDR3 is TGTGCCACCCGGACTAGCGGGAGGGCCAATGAGCAGTTCTTC. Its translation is CATRTSGRANEQFF.

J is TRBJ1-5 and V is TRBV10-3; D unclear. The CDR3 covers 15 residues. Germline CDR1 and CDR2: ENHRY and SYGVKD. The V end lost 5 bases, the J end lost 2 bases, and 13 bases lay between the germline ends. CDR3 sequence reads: CAISPGSGGNQPQHF. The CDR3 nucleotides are TGTGCCATCAGTCCCGGCTCCGGCGGCAATCAGCCCCAGCATTTT.

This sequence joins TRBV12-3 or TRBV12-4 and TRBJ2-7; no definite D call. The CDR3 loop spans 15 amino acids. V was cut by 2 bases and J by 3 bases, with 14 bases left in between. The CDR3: CASSLWARSLYEQYF. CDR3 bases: TGTGCCAGCAGTTTATGGGCCAGATCCCTCTACGAGCAGTACTTC.

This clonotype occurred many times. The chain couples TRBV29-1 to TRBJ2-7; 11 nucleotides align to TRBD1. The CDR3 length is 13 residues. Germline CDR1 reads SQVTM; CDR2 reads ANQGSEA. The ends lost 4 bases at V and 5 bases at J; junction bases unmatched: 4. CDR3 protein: CSVGWDRGDEQYF. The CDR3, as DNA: TGCAGCGTTGGTTGGGACAGGGGGGACGAGCAGTACTTC.

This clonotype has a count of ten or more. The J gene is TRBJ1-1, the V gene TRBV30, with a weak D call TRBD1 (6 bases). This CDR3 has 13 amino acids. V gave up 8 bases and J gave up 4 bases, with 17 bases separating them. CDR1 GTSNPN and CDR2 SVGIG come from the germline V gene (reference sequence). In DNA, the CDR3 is TGTGCCAGCGAACAGGGAAAGGGCACTGAAGCTTTCTTT. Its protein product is CASEQGKGTEAFF.

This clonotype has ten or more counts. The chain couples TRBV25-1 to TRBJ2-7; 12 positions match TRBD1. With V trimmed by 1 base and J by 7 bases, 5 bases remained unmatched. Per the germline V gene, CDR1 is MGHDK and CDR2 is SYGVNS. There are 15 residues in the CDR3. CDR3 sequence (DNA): TGTGCCAGCAGTGAATGGGACAGGGGGCGGCAAGAGCAGTACTTC. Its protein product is CASSEWDRGRQEQYF.